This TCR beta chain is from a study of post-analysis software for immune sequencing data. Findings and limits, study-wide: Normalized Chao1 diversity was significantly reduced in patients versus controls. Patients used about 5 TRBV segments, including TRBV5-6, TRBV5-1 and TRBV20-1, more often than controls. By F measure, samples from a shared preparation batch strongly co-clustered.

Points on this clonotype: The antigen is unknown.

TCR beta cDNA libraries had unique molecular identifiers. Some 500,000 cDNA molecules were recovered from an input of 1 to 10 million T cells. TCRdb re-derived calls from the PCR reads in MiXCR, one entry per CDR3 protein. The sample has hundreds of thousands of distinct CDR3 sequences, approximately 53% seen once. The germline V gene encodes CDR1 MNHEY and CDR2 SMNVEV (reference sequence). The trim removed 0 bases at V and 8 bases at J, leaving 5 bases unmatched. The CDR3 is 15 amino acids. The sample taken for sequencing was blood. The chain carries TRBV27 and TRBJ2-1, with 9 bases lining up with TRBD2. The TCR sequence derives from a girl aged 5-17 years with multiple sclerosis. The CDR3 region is CASSLSLAGIDEQFF. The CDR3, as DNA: TGTGCCAGCAGTTTATCCCTAGCGGGAATCGATGAGCAGTTCTTC.